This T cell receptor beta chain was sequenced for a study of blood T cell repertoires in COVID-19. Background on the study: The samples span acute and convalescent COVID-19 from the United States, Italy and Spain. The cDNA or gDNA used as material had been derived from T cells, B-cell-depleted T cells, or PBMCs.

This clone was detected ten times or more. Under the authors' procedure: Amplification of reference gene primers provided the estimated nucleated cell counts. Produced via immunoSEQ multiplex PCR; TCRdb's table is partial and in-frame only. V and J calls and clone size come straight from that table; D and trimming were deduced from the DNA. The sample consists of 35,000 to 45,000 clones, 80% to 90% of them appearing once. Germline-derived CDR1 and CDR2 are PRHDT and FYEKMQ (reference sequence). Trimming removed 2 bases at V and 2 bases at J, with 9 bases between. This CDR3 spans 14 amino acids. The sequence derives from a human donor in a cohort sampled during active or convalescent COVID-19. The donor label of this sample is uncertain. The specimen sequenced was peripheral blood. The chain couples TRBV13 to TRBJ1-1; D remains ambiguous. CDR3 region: CASSLQAANTEAFF. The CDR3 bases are TGTGCCAGCAGCTTACAGGCAGCAAACACTGAAGCTTTCTTT.